This T cell receptor (beta chain) originates from a study of shared clonotypes between healthy human individuals. CDR1 SGDLS and CDR2 YYNGEE come from the germline V gene. This CDR3 is 16 amino acids long. Trimming cost V 0 bases and J 1 base, with 13 bases left between them. This table comes from immunoSEQ multiplex PCR, and its TCRdb copy is limited to in-frame clones, with some not included. The sample includes about 1.1 million clones, roughly 80% of them seen just once. The chain is built from TRBV9 and TRBJ2-5; possibly TRBD2 for D (5 bases). The sequencing sample was made of memory CD4+ T cells from PBMCs. As for subset: CD45RA-negative fraction. This receptor was obtained from a man aged 18 to 30 in good health. Some clones in this sample may be carry-over from other donors' samples. The CDR3 loop is CASSVEGQRTQETQYF. CDR3 nucleotides: TGTGCCAGCAGCGTAGAGGGCCAGCGGACCCAAGAGACCCAGTACTTC.